The rows below give T cell receptor beta chains drawn from one sample of a study of CD8+ T cells in alopecia areata. Produced via immunoSEQ multiplex PCR; TCRdb's table is partial and in-frame only. Among 150,000 to 200,000 clones, roughly 60% were seen once, and the ten largest hold 5.5% to 6%. The sequenced sample was CD4+ T cells sorted from blood, obtained at week 24, from a patient treated with tofacitinib. Source of these receptors: a human donor with alopecia areata. CDR3s include the opening cysteine and the closing phenylalanine or tryptophan. The D gene is left open where the match is weak. Clone size is not always given. Where it is, it says once, few, many or a class for expanded clones.

>TRBD2|.|TRBJ2-3|TRBV5-6
TGTGCCAGCATCTGGTCGACTAGCGGGTATACTAGCACAGATACGCAGTATTTT
CASIWSTSGYTSTDTQYF
>.|.|TRBJ2-7|TRBV25-1
TGTGCCAGCAGTAAGCCTGGGCAGGGGCGTTTCGAGCAGTACTTC
CASSKPGQGRFEQYF
>.|few|TRBJ2-3|TRBV7-2
TGTGCCAGCAGCTACATGCCGGCAGATACGCAGTATTTT
CASSYMPADTQYF
>.|.|TRBJ1-2|TRBV5-1
TGCGCCAGCAGCTTTACGGGGGAGTATGGCTACACCTTC
CASSFTGEYGYTF
>.|.|TRBJ2-1|TRBV7-2
TGCGCCAGCAGCCAAGATGGCAGGGAGGACAATGAGCAGTTCTTC
CASSQDGREDNEQFF
>.|.|TRBJ2-5|TRBV5-1
TGCGCCAGCAGCTTGGTGGGGGATCGGGGAGAGACCCAGTACTTC
CASSLVGDRGETQYF
>.|.|TRBJ2-7|TRBV7-3
TGTGCCAGCAGCTCAACCGCCGGGACGCGGGCAGGGGAGCAGTACTTC
CASSSTAGTRAGEQYF
>.|.|TRBJ2-7|TRBV5-4
TGTGCCAGCAGCTTGGCAGGGTTATACGAGCAGTACTTC
CASSLAGLYEQYF
>TRBD2|.|TRBJ2-3|TRBV4-2
TGTGCCAGCAGCCCCTCCCCAGTAGCGGGGGGCGTGGATACGCAGTATTTT
CASSPSPVAGGVDTQYF
>.|.|TRBJ2-3|TRBV10-3
TGTGCCATTTCCACCTACACCGATACGCAGTATTTT
CAISTYTDTQYF
>.|.|TRBJ2-1|TRBV20-1
TGCAGTGCGCAGCAGGGGCATGAGCAGTTCTTC
CSAQQGHEQFF
>.|once|TRBJ1-1|TRBV5-1
TGCGCCAGCAGCTTCGGGGGACGGATGAACACTGAAGCTTTCTTT
CASSFGGRMNTEAFF
>.|.|TRBJ1-2|TRBV4-3
TGCGCCAGCAGCCAAGATTCCCACTCGGCAGGGGAGTATGGCTACACCTTC
CASSQDSHSAGEYGYTF
>TRBD1|.|TRBJ2-1|TRBV7-6
TGTGCCAGCAGCGACAGGGGCGATGAGCAGTTCTTC
CASSDRGDEQFF
>TRBD2|few|TRBJ2-3|TRBV27
TGTCCCCTGGGAGCGGGGACAGATACGCAGTATTTT
CPLGAGTDTQYF
>TRBD1|.|TRBJ1-5|TRBV29-1
TGCAGCCCTCAGACAGGGTTCAGTTTTTATGGCAATCAGCCCCAGCATTTT
CSPQTGFSFYGNQPQHF
>TRBD1|few|TRBJ1-1|TRBV29-1
TGCAGCGTCGATGCAGGGGGCACGTTGGTGAACACTGAAGCTTTCTTT
CSVDAGGTLVNTEAFF
>.|once|TRBJ2-6|TRBV9
TGTGCCAGCAGCGGAGCGAGGGGGGCCAACGTCCTGACTTTC
CASSGARGANVLTF
>.|.|TRBJ1-6|TRBV7-3
TGTGCCAGCAGCTTAACTCGCGGGAATTCACCCCTCCACTTT
CASSLTRGNSPLHF
>.|.|TRBJ1-1|TRBV19
TGTGCCAGTAGTATTCCGGCGGGGAACACTGAAGCTTTCTTT
CASSIPAGNTEAFF
>TRBD1|.|TRBJ1-5|TRBV5-1
TGCGCCAGCAGCCAAGGACAGGGATTCTGGCCCCAGCATTTT
CASSQGQGFWPQHF
>TRBD2|few|TRBJ2-1|TRBV5-1
TGCGCCAGCAGCTCGGGACTAGTGGAGAATGAGCAGTTCTTC
CASSSGLVENEQFF
>.|.|TRBJ1-2|TRBV25-1
TGTGCCAGCAGTAACCGGGTAGGGGGGCACCATGGCTACACCTTC
CASSNRVGGHHGYTF
>TRBD1|.|TRBJ2-1|TRBV5-1
TGCGCCAGCAGCTTGTCGGGACAGGGACAATACAATGAGCAGTTCTTC
CASSLSGQGQYNEQFF
>.|.|TRBJ2-6|TRBV5-1
TGCGCCAGCAGCAAAATACAGGGTACTGGGGCCAACGTCCTGACTTTC
CASSKIQGTGANVLTF
>.|.|TRBJ1-2|TRBV29-1
TGCAGCGTTGAAACGGCCTCCGGCTACACCTTC
CSVETASGYTF
>TRBD1|.|TRBJ2-2|TRBV7-3
TGTGCCAGCAGCACCACAGGGGGCGCCGGCGGGGAGCTGTTTTTT
CASSTTGGAGGELFF
>.|.|TRBJ2-5|TRBV7-6
TGTGCCAGCAGCTTAGTTGGGGGGGCCGGGGAGACCCAGTACTTC
CASSLVGGAGETQYF
>TRBD1|.|TRBJ1-5|TRBV15
TGTGCCACCAGCAGTTTACAGGGGCGGCAGCCCCAGCATTTT
CATSSLQGRQPQHF
>.|.|TRBJ1-1|TRBV7-9
TGTGCCAGCAGCCGTACAGGGCCGGGGACTGAAGCTTTCTTT
CASSRTGPGTEAFF
>TRBD1|.|TRBJ2-6|TRBV19
TGTGCCAGTAGGCAGGGGGTCACAGGGCAGAGGTCTGGGGCCAACGTCCTGACTTTC
CASRQGVTGQRSGANVLTF
>.|.|TRBJ2-5|TRBV6-5
TGTGCCAGCAGGCCCCGAGCCGGGCAAGAGACCCAGTACTTC
CASRPRAGQETQYF
>.|.|TRBJ1-5|TRBV27
TGTGCCAGCAGTTTGTCCTTCGAGGGGCTAAATCAGCCCCAGCATTTT
CASSLSFEGLNQPQHF
>.|.|TRBJ1-2|TRBV10-3
TGTGCCATCAGTAACCAAGACTATGGCTACACCTTC
CAISNQDYGYTF
>.|.|TRBJ1-4|TRBV13
TGTGCCAGCATGAGGACAGCTGATGAAAAACTGTTTTTT
CASMRTADEKLFF
>TRBD2|few|TRBJ2-1|TRBV7-2
TGTGCCAGCAGCCTCTCCAGTTCGGGGGGAGCCCTGAATGAGCAGTTCTTC
CASSLSSSGGALNEQFF
>TRBD2|.|TRBJ2-7|TRBV28
TGTGCCAGCAGTTCCGGACTAGCGGGTCGCGAGCAGTACTTC
CASSSGLAGREQYF
>TRBD2|.|TRBJ2-7|TRBV10-3
TGTGCCATCAGACCCGGACTAGCCGGTTACGAGCAGTACTTC
CAIRPGLAGYEQYF
>.|.|TRBJ2-2|TRBV11-2
TGTGCCAGCAGCTTGGGCCCCGGGACGGGGGTGCCCGGGGAGCTGTTTTTT
CASSLGPGTGVPGELFF
>TRBD1|.|TRBJ1-1|TRBV7-9
TGTGCCAGCAGCCTCCGAGGACAGGGGGACTACCTGAACACTGAAGCTTTCTTT
CASSLRGQGDYLNTEAFF